Listed below are T cell receptor beta chains from one sample, sequenced in a study of CD8+ T cells in alopecia areata. Assay: immunoSEQ multiplex PCR; the TCRdb copy retains only in-frame clones and omits some. The sample includes tens of thousands of clones, about 30% seen only once; the top ten take just under 15%. The sample here was CD8+ T cells sorted from blood, taken at week 4, from a patient treated with tofacitinib. The receptors here all came from a human donor with alopecia areata. The CDR3 runs from the conserved cysteine through the conserved F or W. Fields, in order: D gene, clone size, V gene, CDR3 length, J gene, CDR3 DNA, CDR3 protein. The D gene is left open where the match is weak. Only some rows state a clone size, as once, few, many or a class for expanded clones.

TRBD1	few	TRBV5-1	14	TRBJ1-1	TGCGCCAGCAGCTTCGACAGGGTTAACACTGAAGCTTTCTTT	CASSFDRVNTEAFF
TRBD2	few	TRBV2	15	TRBJ2-1	TGTGCCAGCAGTGATACTAGCGGGGCCTACAATGAGCAGTTCTTC	CASSDTSGAYNEQFF
TRBD1	few	TRBV28	17	TRBJ1-1	TGTGCCAGCACCGTAACCGGGACAGGGATAGAGTACACTGAAGCTTTCTTT	CASTVTGTGIEYTEAFF
TRBD2	few	TRBV5-6	13	TRBJ2-3	TGTGCCAGTTCCGCGGGGGGCACCGATACGCAGTATTTT	CASSAGGTDTQYF
NA	NA	TRBV29-1	12	TRBJ1-1	TGCAGCGTAGAAACAGGGAACACTGAAGCTTTCTTT	CSVETGNTEAFF
NA	NA	TRBV27	15	TRBJ2-7	TGTGCCAGCAGTTCCCAGTTTTACCCCTCCTACGAGCAGTACTTC	CASSSQFYPSYEQYF
NA	few	TRBV7-2	12	TRBJ2-7	TGTGCCAGCAGCCCCGGACCTTGGGAGCAGTACTTC	CASSPGPWEQYF
TRBD1	few	TRBV19	16	TRBJ1-5	TGTGCCAGTAGTTCCAACAGGGGGCGAGGCAATCAGCCCCAGCATTTT	CASSSNRGRGNQPQHF
NA	NA	TRBV13	14	TRBJ2-2	TGTGCCAGCAGTTCTCGGACCTCGGCCGGGGAGCTGTTTTTT	CASSSRTSAGELFF
TRBD2	medium-sized	TRBV29-1	15	TRBJ2-3	TGCAGCGTTGAGCCTAGCGGGGGTATTAGAGATACGCAGTATTTT	CSVEPSGGIRDTQYF
NA	few	TRBV30	13	TRBJ2-2	TGTGCCCACGAGGGGGTCTTGGTCGGGGAGCTGTTTTTT	CAHEGVLVGELFF
TRBD1	NA	TRBV6-6	14	TRBJ2-1	TGTGCCAGCAGTTCCTTGGGACAGTACAATGAGCAGTTCTTC	CASSSLGQYNEQFF
TRBD1	few	TRBV29-1	15	TRBJ1-2	TGCAGCGTGGTCGAAGGCGGGACAGGGAGCTATGGCTACACCTTC	CSVVEGGTGSYGYTF
NA	NA	TRBV6-1	13	TRBJ2-7	TGTGCCAGCAGTGCGTACCCCTCCTACGAGCAGTACTTC	CASSAYPSYEQYF
NA	NA	TRBV29-1	13	TRBJ1-1	TGCAGCGTTGAGGGAGGGGTGAACACTGAAGCTTTCTTT	CSVEGGVNTEAFF
TRBD1	once	TRBV23-1	16	TRBJ1-2	TGCGCCAGCACGCTCGCAGGGGGCGCGGGATACTATGGCTACACCTTC	CASTLAGGAGYYGYTF
NA	NA	TRBV5-8	14	TRBJ1-5	TGTGCCAGCAGCTTTCCTTATGGCAATCAGCCCCAGCATTTT	CASSFPYGNQPQHF
NA	NA	TRBV2	13	TRBJ2-7	TGTGCCAGCAGTAGACAGCGAACCTACGAGCAGTACTTC	CASSRQRTYEQYF
NA	few	TRBV15	11	TRBJ2-1	TGTGCCACCTATGGACAGAATGAGCAGTTCTTC	CATYGQNEQFF
NA	few	TRBV6-5	15	TRBJ1-5	TGTGCCAGCAGTTCAGGGATAGCTAGCAATCAGCCCCAGCATTTT	CASSSGIASNQPQHF
NA	NA	TRBV11-2	17	TRBJ2-1	TGTGCCAGCAGCTTGACGGTTTATGGCGGCTTGGGGAATGAGCAGTTCTTC	CASSLTVYGGLGNEQFF
NA	NA	TRBV7-9	14	TRBJ2-5	TGTGCCAGCAGCTTTCGCGAGTTGGGGGAGACCCAGTACTTC	CASSFRELGETQYF
TRBD1	few	TRBV5-1	14	TRBJ2-2	TGCGCCAGCAGCTTGTCAGGGGGAAACGGGGAGCTGTTTTTT	CASSLSGGNGELFF
NA	NA	TRBV29-1	12	TRBJ2-7	TGCAGCGTCCTAGTGGACTCCTACGAGCAGTACTTC	CSVLVDSYEQYF
NA	NA	TRBV27	13	TRBJ1-1	TGTGCCAGCAGTTTCGGGGGAAACACTGAAGCTTTCTTT	CASSFGGNTEAFF
NA	NA	TRBV29-1	13	TRBJ2-2	TGCAGCGTTTTATCAGGGGTCACCGGGGAGCTGTTTTTT	CSVLSGVTGELFF
NA	NA	TRBV11-2	15	TRBJ1-2	TGTGCCAGCAGCCCCAACCAGGGAGATAACTATGGCTACACCTTC	CASSPNQGDNYGYTF
NA	NA	TRBV4-1	15	TRBJ2-2	TGCGCCAGCAGCCAAGGTCGGAGTGTCACCGGGGAGCTGTTTTTT	CASSQGRSVTGELFF
TRBD2	few	TRBV11-2	17	TRBJ2-7	TGTGCCAGCAGCTTGGGTAGCGGGGAGAGGTATTTCGACGAGCAGTACTTC	CASSLGSGERYFDEQYF
TRBD2	many	TRBV28	17	TRBJ2-7	TGTGCCAGCAGTTTCGGGGCCTCGGGACTAGCGGGCTTCGAGCAGTACTTC	CASSFGASGLAGFEQYF
NA	once	TRBV4-1	16	TRBJ1-5	TGCGCCAGCAGCCAAGATCCAGGGGCCGACAATCAGCCCCAGCATTTT	CASSQDPGADNQPQHF
NA	NA	TRBV9	15	TRBJ2-3	TGTGCCAGCACATCGATAGCGGAAGGGACAGATACGCAGTATTTT	CASTSIAEGTDTQYF
NA	NA	TRBV27	14	TRBJ2-1	TGTGCCAGCAGTCCCGGCTCGGGGTACAATGAGCAGTTCTTC	CASSPGSGYNEQFF
TRBD1	NA	TRBV7-9	14	TRBJ1-2	TGTGCCAGCAGCTCCCCCAGGGGGCCTGGTGGCTACACCTTC	CASSSPRGPGGYTF
NA	NA	TRBV30	13	TRBJ2-7	TGTGCCTGGAGAATACTAGGAGTTTACGAGCAGTACTTC	CAWRILGVYEQYF
NA	NA	TRBV27	11	TRBJ2-7	TGTGCCAGCTGGTTTGGGTTGGTGCAGTACTTC	CASWFGLVQYF
TRBD2	NA	TRBV4-3	17	TRBJ2-1	TGCGCCAGCAGCCTCTTTAGGACTAGCGGGAGGTCAAGGGAGCAGTTCTTC	CASSLFRTSGRSREQFF
NA	few	TRBV11-2	14	TRBJ2-7	TGTGCCAGCGCGACAGGCAGGCCTTCCTACGAGCAGTACTTC	CASATGRPSYEQYF
NA	NA	TRBV7-9	13	TRBJ2-1	TGTGCCAGCAGCTCCCGGGGCGACAATGAGCAGTTCTTC	CASSSRGDNEQFF
NA	few	TRBV9	14	TRBJ2-1	TGTGCCAGCAGCGTAGCTCTAGCCTACAATGAGCAGTTCTTC	CASSVALAYNEQFF
TRBD1	NA	TRBV7-8	15	TRBJ2-7	TGTGCCAGCAGCCCAGCCCGACAGGGACCCTACGAGCAGTACTTC	CASSPARQGPYEQYF
NA	NA	TRBV29-1	16	TRBJ1-1	TGCAGCGTTGTAGGTCTGACGGGACAATTGAACACTGAAGCTTTCTTT	CSVVGLTGQLNTEAFF
TRBD2	NA	TRBV28	15	TRBJ2-1	TGTGCCAGCAGTCAGCGGGAGGGGACCTACAATGAGCAGTTCTTC	CASSQREGTYNEQFF
NA	few	TRBV27	15	TRBJ1-5	TGTGCCAGCAGTTCCGGAACAGGGCCGACCACACCCCAGCATTTT	CASSSGTGPTTPQHF
NA	NA	TRBV7-2	13	TRBJ1-5	TGTGCCAGCAGCGACTATAGCAATCAGCCCCAGCATTTT	CASSDYSNQPQHF